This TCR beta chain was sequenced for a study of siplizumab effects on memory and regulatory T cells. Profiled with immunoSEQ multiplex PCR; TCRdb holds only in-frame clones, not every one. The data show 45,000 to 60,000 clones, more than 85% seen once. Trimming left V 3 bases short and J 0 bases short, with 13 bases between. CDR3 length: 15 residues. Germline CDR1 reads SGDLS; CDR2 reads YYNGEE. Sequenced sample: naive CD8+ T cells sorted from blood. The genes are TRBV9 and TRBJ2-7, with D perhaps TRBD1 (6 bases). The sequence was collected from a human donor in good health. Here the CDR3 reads CASSGKTGNSYEQYF. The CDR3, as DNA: TGTGCCAGCAGCGGGAAGACAGGAAACTCCTACGAGCAGTACTTC.